These 4 T cell receptor beta chains were all obtained from the same sample, sequenced in a study of blood T cell repertoires in COVID-19. Sequencing used immunoSEQ multiplex PCR; TCRdb keeps in-frame clones, though not all of them. This sample carries 200,000 to 250,000 clones, roughly 87% of them seen once, and the ten largest clones take 9.5% to 14%. Input material: PBMCs or T cells enriched from blood (not recorded which). The receptors derive from a young man who had recovered from COVID-19.

The rearrangement uses TRBV7-2 and TRBJ1-6; D unclear. CDR3 length: 17 residues. Germline V gives CDR1 SGHTA, CDR2 FQGNSA. V was cut by 1 base and J by 5 bases, with 15 bases left in between. The CDR3 sequence is CASSLGPPGSHNSPLHF. In DNA form, the CDR3 reads TGTGCCAGCAGCTTAGGTCCCCCCGGGTCCCATAATTCACCCCTCCACTTT.

The chain recombines TRBV25-1 with TRBJ1-1, with a possible D match to TRBD1 (5 bases). The CDR3 is 13 amino acids. Germline V gene lookup returns CDR1 MGHDK and CDR2 SYGVNS. The V end lost 1 base, the J end lost 8 bases, and 11 bases lay between the germline ends. CDR3 protein: CASSELLWGEAFF. As DNA, the CDR3 is TGTGCCAGCAGTGAATTACTCTGGGGCGAAGCTTTCTTT.

The chain links TRBV18 to TRBJ2-1, with TRBD2 identical over 9 bases. J was trimmed by 8 bases and V by 6 bases; bases with no gene match: 14. The CDR3 spans 16 residues. CDR1 and CDR2 (germline): KGHSH, LQKENI. CDR3 loop: CASSSTPAGGFYEQFF. The CDR3 DNA is TGTGCCAGCTCCTCGACCCCAGCGGGAGGTTTCTATGAGCAGTTCTTC.

The chain employs TRBV6-5 and TRBJ2-1, with 13 positions matching TRBD2. Germline trimming cut 6 bases from V and 6 bases from J; bases unmatched to any gene: 2. The CDR3 extends over 14 amino acids. The germline V gene encodes CDR1 MNHEY and CDR2 SVGAGI. The DNA of the CDR3 is TGTGCCAGCAGACTAGCGGGAGGGGCCAATGAGCAGTTCTTC. Residues: CASRLAGGANEQFF.